This entry features one T cell receptor (beta chain) sequence. Study processing details: For nucleated cells, counts were estimated from reference gene primer amplification. Profiling relied on immunoSEQ multiplex PCR, and the TCRdb table lists in-frame clones only, not all of them. That table is the source of V, J and clone size, and D and trimming were worked out from the DNA. The profile shows roughly 250,000 clones, roughly 83% of them singletons. The CDR3 runs 16 residues. Per germline, CDR1 MNHNY and CDR2 SVGAGI (reference sequence). Trimming cost V 6 bases and J 1 base, with 18 bases left between them. The data were taken from a study of blood T cell repertoires in COVID-19. The wider study: Donors in the United States, Italy and Spain gave samples during acute or convalescent COVID-19.

The source is a woman between 45 and 60 years old with acute or convalescent COVID-19. Sequencing was done on a sample of peripheral blood. The chain employs TRBV6-6 and TRBJ1-2; tentatively, D is TRBD1 (6 bases). The CDR3 is CASSPAPGQINYGYTF. In nucleotides, the CDR3 is TGTGCCAGCAGCCCAGCCCCTGGACAGATTAACTATGGCTACACCTTC.